These 28 T cell receptor beta chains came from one sample sequenced in a study of T cells in Graves' hyperthyroidism and ophthalmopathy. Amplification targeted TCR beta CDR3 regions from RNA transcripts. In the first-round RT-PCR of the TCR CDR3, the HTBI primer set was used. MiXCR, applied by TCRdb to the multiplex PCR reads, yields one record per CDR3 protein. The table lists approximately 300,000 distinct CDR3 sequences, about a sixth of them singletons. Sample: blood. All receptors come from a woman aged 60-75 years with Graves' ophthalmopathy.

This clonotype was counted ten times or more. V usage is TRBV3-1 and J usage is TRBJ2-5; 11 nucleotides align to TRBD2. The germline V gene has CDR1 LGHDT and CDR2 YNNKEL (reference sequence). The V and J ends lost 5 bases and 10 bases, in that order; junction bases with no gene match: 6. The CDR3 totals 13 residues. In DNA form, the CDR3 reads TGTGCCAGCAGCTTCGGGACTAGCGGCCACCAGTACTTC. Its protein is CASSFGTSGHQYF.

Comment on this clonotype: An end of the junction does not agree with germline; a read error may underlie this. V usage is TRBV28 and J usage is TRBJ2-2, with TRBD2 identical over 9 bases. The CDR3 contains 16 residues. Per germline, CDR1 MDHEN and CDR2 SYDVKM. CDR3 protein: CASGLLGSGGTGELFF. The CDR3, as DNA: TGTGCCAGCGGTTTATTAGGTAGCGGGGGCACCGGGGAGCTGTTCTTT.

Turning to this clonotype: Just one base apart from a much larger clone, this may be a read error. The CDR3: CASSWGQGPRNEQFF. CDR3 bases: TGTGCCAGCAGCTGGGGACAGGGGCCCCGCAATGAGCAGTTCTTC. V and J are TRBV7-6 and TRBJ2-1, with 10 bases fitting TRBD1. CDR3 length: 15 residues. Germline values: CDR1 SGHVS, CDR2 FNYEAQ. Trimming took 4 bases from V and 6 from J; bases not matched to a gene: 6.

Only a few counts were recorded for this clonotype. A much larger clone differs from this one at a single base, so this may be a read error. This sequence joins TRBV27 and TRBJ2-5, with a weak D call TRBD2 (5 bases). Germline V gene sequence: CDR1 MNHEY, CDR2 SMNVEV (reference sequence). CDR3 length equals 14 residues. In DNA, the CDR3 is TGTACCAGCAGTTTAAGGCTAGCTGGGGAGACCCAGTACTTC. Protein product: CTSSLRLAGETQYF.

This clonotype was recorded many times. The V call is TRBV7-8, the J call TRBJ2-1, with D possibly being TRBD2 (6 bases). CDR1 SGHVS and CDR2 FQNEAQ come from the germline V gene. Trimming shortened V by 5 bases and J by 5 bases, and 22 bases separated the two germline ends. This CDR3 is 17 amino acids long. CDR3 bases: TGTGCCAGCAGCCCCCTCTTTAGTCTAGCGACAAACAATGAGCAGTTCTTC. It is translated as CASSPLFSLATNNEQFF.

Many counts were recorded for this clonotype. The chain links TRBV5-5 to TRBJ2-3, with D unclear. The germline gives CDR1 SGHKS, CDR2 YYEKEE (reference sequence). The ends were cut back, 3 bases at V and 4 bases at J, with 12 bases in the middle. This CDR3 is 14 amino acids long. CDR3 in DNA: TGTGCCAGCAGCTCGCTAAAAGGCGCAGATACGCAGTATTTT. Protein: CASSSLKGADTQYF.

The rearrangement uses TRBV12-3 or TRBV12-4 and TRBJ2-6; TRBD2 agrees at 8 bases. V shed 0 bases and J 0 bases; nucleotides not matched to a gene: 4. The CDR3 contains 18 residues. The CDR3 bases are TGTGCCAGCAGTTTAGCCGGGACTAGTCTCTCTGGGGCCAACGTCCTGACTTTC. As protein: CASSLAGTSLSGANVLTF.

The rearrangement uses TRBV12-3 or TRBV12-4 and TRBJ1-1; 10 bases agree with TRBD1. The CDR3 has 16 amino acids. V gave up 6 bases and J gave up 3 bases; unmatched junction bases: 10. This CDR3 is CASRAGQGVGDTEAFF. CDR3 DNA: TGTGCCAGCAGGGCCGGACAGGGGGTAGGTGACACTGAAGCTTTCTTT.

This clonotype appeared many times. The CDR3: CAISESTGVETQYF. The DNA of the CDR3 is TGTGCCATCAGTGAGTCGACAGGGGTAGAGACCCAGTACTTC. The chain recombines TRBV10-3 with TRBJ2-5; 8 nucleotides line up with TRBD1. Per the germline V gene, CDR1 is ENHRY and CDR2 is SYGVKD. This CDR3 is 14 amino acids long. The J segment lost 4 bases and the V segment lost 0 bases, leaving 1 base of the junction unmatched.

This clonotype was detected only a few times. The CDR3 reads CASSGTNNSPLHF. The CDR3 coding sequence is TGTGCCAGCTCGGGGACGAATAATTCACCCCTCCACTTT. The chain links TRBV2 to TRBJ1-6; possibly TRBD1 for D (5 bases). This CDR3 has 13 residues. The germline V and J ends were trimmed by 8 bases and 5 bases, with 10 bases remaining between them. Germline V gives CDR1 SNHLY, CDR2 FYNNEI.

This clonotype was seen more than once but under ten times. The genes are TRBV3-1 and TRBJ2-5, with 10 bases lining up with TRBD2. Germline CDR1 is LGHDT and CDR2 is YNNKEL (reference sequence). The CDR3 is 15 amino acids. V gave up 5 bases and J gave up 4 bases; unmatched junction bases: 7. CDR3 residues: CASSGVAGGRETQYF. The CDR3 nucleotides read TGTGCCAGCAGCGGGGTAGCGGGGGGCCGAGAGACCCAGTACTTC.

This rearrangement joins TRBV12-3 or TRBV12-4 to TRBJ2-2; D is ambiguous. The V gene lost 4 bases and the J gene lost 7 bases, with 7 bases spanning the gap. CDR3 length equals 12 residues. The CDR3 bases are TGTGCCAGCAGTTCAATGATCGGGGAGCTGTTTTTT. Its translation is CASSSMIGELFF.

This clonotype was counted at least ten times. This rearrangement joins TRBV10-3 to TRBJ2-3; TRBD2 aligns across 7 bases. Trimming took 7 bases from V and 2 from J; bases not matched to a gene: 3. Germline CDR1 and CDR2: ENHRY and SYGVKD. CDR3 length: 13 residues. CDR3 in DNA: TGTGCCATCATGGGGGGGAACACAGATACGCAGTATTTT. This sequence encodes CAIMGGNTDTQYF.

Concerning this clonotype itself: This may be a read error, as it is one base from a much larger clone. The chain employs TRBV7-2 and TRBJ2-7, with 9 bases identical to TRBD2. This CDR3 is built from 14 residues. The V segment lost 3 bases and the J segment 5 bases; nucleotides outside the gene matches: 5. CDR1 SGHTA and CDR2 FQGNSA come from the germline V gene. DNA for the CDR3: TGTGCCAGCAGCTTTAGCGGGAGTGTCCACGAGCAGTACTTC. The encoded protein is CASSFSGSVHEQYF.

This clonotype was seen many times. The chain employs TRBV20-1 and TRBJ1-2, with D uncertain. Looked up from germline, CDR1 is DFQATT and CDR2 is SNEGSKA (reference sequence). The CDR3 runs 13 residues. V was cut by 2 bases and J by 6 bases, with 13 bases left in between. CDR3 DNA: TGCAGTGCTAGAAGGCCGGCCGCTAATGGCTACACCTTC. This gives the protein CSARRPAANGYTF.

This clonotype was seen many times. The chain has TRBV18 and TRBJ1-5; D unresolved. V gave up 1 base and J gave up 4 bases, with 8 bases separating them. Germline CDR1 is KGHSH and CDR2 is LQKENI. The length of the CDR3 is 14 residues. CDR3 amino acids: CASSPRERNQPQHF. CDR3 DNA: TGTGCCAGCTCACCACGGGAGAGAAATCAGCCCCAGCATTTT. The whole variable domain, filled in from reference TRBV18 and TRBJ1-5, reads NAGVMQNPRHLVRRRGQEARLRCSPMKGHSHVYWYRQLPEEGLKFMVYLQKENIIDESGMPKERFSAEFPKEGPSILRIQQVVRGDSAAYFCASSPRERNQPQHFGDGTRLSIL.

The table lists this clonotype with many counts. The V and J genes are TRBV7-2 and TRBJ2-1, with D hard to call. Trimming removed 6 bases from V and 8 bases from J, with 11 bases in between. The CDR3 contains 12 residues. Germline V gene lookup returns CDR1 SGHTA and CDR2 FQGNSA. CDR3 region: CASSIGRDEQFF. CDR3 coding DNA: TGTGCCAGCAGTATAGGACGGGATGAGCAGTTCTTC.

This clonotype was found many times. The chain links TRBV2 to TRBJ1-2; TRBD1 is a possible D gene (5 bases). This CDR3 comprises 14 residues. The ends were cut back, 3 bases at V and 2 bases at J, with 10 bases in the middle. Germline loops: CDR1 SNHLY, CDR2 FYNNEI. The CDR3 DNA sequence: TGTGCCAGCAGTGACTCAGGGAAAAACTATGGCTACACCTTC. Its translation is CASSDSGKNYGYTF.

In its sample, this clonotype was seen many times. The rearrangement uses TRBV6-1 and TRBJ1-5, with a possible D match to TRBD1 (5 bases). Trimming pared 7 bases from V and 6 bases from J, leaving 13 bases between. The CDR3 consists of 13 residues. CDR1 is MNHNS and CDR2 is SASEGT in the germline V gene. CDR3 sequence reads: CASMVVGGQPQHF. The CDR3 DNA is TGTGCCAGCATGGTTGTGGGGGGTCAGCCCCAGCATTTT.

This clonotype occurred a few times. The V and J genes are TRBV12-3 or TRBV12-4 and TRBJ2-3; possibly TRBD1 for D (6 bases). Deletions cut 2 bases from V and 5 bases from J, with 11 bases between. The CDR3 totals 14 residues. CDR3 bases: TGTGCCAGCAGTTTACAGGGGAATGGAGATACGCAGTATTTT. This gives the protein CASSLQGNGDTQYF.

Details on this clonotype: This could be a read error, since a much larger clone is one nucleotide away. V and J are TRBV7-6 and TRBJ2-2; D could derive from TRBD1 or TRBD2 (6 bases each). V gave up 4 bases and J gave up 7 bases, with 25 bases separating them. There are 18 residues in the CDR3. The germline gives CDR1 SGHVS, CDR2 FNYEAQ. The CDR3 DNA follows: TGTGCCAGCAGCTACGCCACCCCGGAAGGGGGGCCTATCGGGGAGCTGTTTTTT. Amino acid sequence: CASSYATPEGGPIGELFF.

This clonotype was counted many times. The chain carries TRBV27 and TRBJ1-5; D remains unclear. The length of the CDR3 is 14 residues. The germline CDR1 and CDR2 sequences are MNHEY and SMNVEV (reference sequence). Trimming pared 2 bases from V and 3 bases from J, leaving 8 bases between. As DNA, the CDR3 is TGTGCCAGCAGTTTAAGGTCTAACAATCAGCCCCAGCATTTT. It encodes CASSLRSNNQPQHF.

Notes on this clonotype: This may arise from a read error, as a much more abundant clone is one base away. The V and J genes are TRBV4-1 and TRBJ2-7; 8 nucleotides align to TRBD1. Germline V gene lookup returns CDR1 MGHRA and CDR2 YSYEKL. The CDR3 is 17 residues long. The CDR3 DNA reads TGCGCCAGCAGCCGAGACCCCGGGACAGGTAACTCCTACGAGCGGTACTTC. As protein: CASSRDPGTGNSYERYF.

On this clonotype itself: A read error may be the cause here, since a much bigger clone is one base away. J is TRBJ1-1 and V is TRBV7-3, with D maybe TRBD1 (5 bases). V lost 5 bases and J lost 1, with 17 bases in between. Germline V gene lookup returns CDR1 SGHTA and CDR2 FQGTGA. The CDR3 totals 16 residues. CDR3 bases: TGTGCCAGCAGCCCAACAATGGGGGTAGGGAACACTGAAGCTTTCTTT. It encodes CASSPTMGVGNTEAFF.

The CDR3, as DNA: TGTGCCAGCAGCCGATCTGCCCGGGAGTCCCCTACCTACGAGCAGTACTTC. Encoded protein: CASSRSARESPTYEQYF. The chain has TRBV27 and TRBJ2-7; D may be TRBD2 (6 bases). Per germline, CDR1 MNHEY and CDR2 SMNVEV (reference sequence). This CDR3 spans 17 amino acids. V gave up 6 bases and J gave up 2 bases, with 23 bases separating them.

The CDR3 sequence: CASSDGRGQNIQYF. DNA for the CDR3: TGTGCCAGCAGTGATGGCAGGGGTCAAAACATTCAGTACTTC. The V call is TRBV2, the J call TRBJ2-4; D is possibly TRBD1 (6 bases). The CDR3 is made up of 14 amino acids. The germline V gene has CDR1 SNHLY and CDR2 FYNNEI. The ends were cut back, 3 bases at V and 5 bases at J, with 11 bases in the middle.

In the case of this clonotype: At one end, the junction sequence differs from germline, possibly due to a read error. The chain's CDR3 is CASSRGQGGMVIQCF. DNA for the CDR3: TGTGCCAGCAGCCGGGGACAAGGAGGGATGGTTATTCAGTGCTTC. The chain is built from TRBV5-6 and TRBJ2-4, with D possibly called TRBD1 or TRBD2 (6 bases each). CDR1 is SGHDT and CDR2 is YYEEEE in the germline V gene. The CDR3 extends over 15 amino acids. Based on the CDR3 plus reference TRBV5-6 and TRBJ2-4, the full variable domain is DAGVTQSPTHLIKTRGQQVTLRCSPKSGHDTVSWYQQALGQGPQFIFQYYEEEERQRGNFPDRFSGHQFPNYSSELNVNALLLGDSALYLCASSRGQGGMVIQCFGAGTRLSVL.

The chain joins TRBV5-1 to TRBJ2-7; 10 positions agree with TRBD1. Unmatched junction bases numbered 9, after V lost 9 bases and J lost 3 bases. Germline CDR1 and CDR2: SGHRS and YFSETQ. There are 14 residues in the CDR3. The CDR3 spells CANGTGTGVYEQYF. The CDR3 bases are TGCGCCAACGGAACCGGGACAGGGGTCTACGAGCAGTACTTC.